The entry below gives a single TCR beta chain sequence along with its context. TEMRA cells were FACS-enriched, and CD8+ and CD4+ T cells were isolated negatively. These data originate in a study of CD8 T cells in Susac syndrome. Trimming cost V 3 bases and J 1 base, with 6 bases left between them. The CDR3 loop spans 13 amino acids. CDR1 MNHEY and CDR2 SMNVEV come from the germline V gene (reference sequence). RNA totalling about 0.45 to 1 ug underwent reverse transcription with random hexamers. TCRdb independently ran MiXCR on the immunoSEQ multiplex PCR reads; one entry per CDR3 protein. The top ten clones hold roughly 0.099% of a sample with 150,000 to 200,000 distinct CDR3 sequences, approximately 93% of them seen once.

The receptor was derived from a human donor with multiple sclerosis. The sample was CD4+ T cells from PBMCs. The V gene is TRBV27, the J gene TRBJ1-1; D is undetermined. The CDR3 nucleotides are TGTGCCAGCAGTTTGACTGGGAACACTGAAGCTTTCTTT. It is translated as CASSLTGNTEAFF.